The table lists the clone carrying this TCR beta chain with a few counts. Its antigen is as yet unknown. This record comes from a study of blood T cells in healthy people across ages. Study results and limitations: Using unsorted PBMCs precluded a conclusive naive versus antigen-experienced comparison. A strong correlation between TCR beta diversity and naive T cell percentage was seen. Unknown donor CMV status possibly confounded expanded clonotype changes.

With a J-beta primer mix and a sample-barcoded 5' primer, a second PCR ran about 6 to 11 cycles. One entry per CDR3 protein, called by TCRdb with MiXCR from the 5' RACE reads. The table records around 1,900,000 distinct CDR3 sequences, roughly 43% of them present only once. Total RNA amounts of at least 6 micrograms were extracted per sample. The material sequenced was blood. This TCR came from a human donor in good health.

CDR3: CASSLHGLAWGLDNEQFF. CDR3 DNA sequence: TGTGCCAGCAGTTTACATGGACTAGCGTGGGGCCTAGACAATGAGCAGTTCTTC. The chain carries TRBV27 and TRBJ2-1, with 9 positions matching TRBD2. CDR1 and CDR2 from the germline V gene are MNHEY and SMNVEV (reference sequence). CDR3 length equals 18 residues. Unmatched junction bases numbered 13, after V lost 2 bases and J lost 5 bases.